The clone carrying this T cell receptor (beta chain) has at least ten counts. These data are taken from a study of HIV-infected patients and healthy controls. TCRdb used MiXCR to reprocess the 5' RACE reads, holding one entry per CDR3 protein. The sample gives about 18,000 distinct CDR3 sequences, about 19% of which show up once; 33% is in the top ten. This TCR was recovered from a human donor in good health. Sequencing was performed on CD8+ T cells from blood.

CDR3: CASTRDGEAFF. The DNA of the CDR3 is TGTGCCAGCACCCGAGATGGGGAAGCTTTCTTT. The V and J genes are TRBV12-3 or TRBV12-4 and TRBJ1-1; D gene ambiguous. This CDR3 contains 11 residues. Trimming stripped 7 bases from V and 8 bases from J, with 11 bases between.